This TCR beta chain is from a study of cytomegalovirus exposure and HLA in healthy donors. About the study: The early release's HLA-typed donors yielded tens of millions of unique TCRs.

Regarding the study as a whole: Immune exposure information comprised only CMV serostatus. Some V segments, TRBV6-2 and TRBV6-3 among them, were indistinguishable and were therefore excluded.

V shed 5 bases and J 3 bases; nucleotides not matched to a gene: 6. The CDR3 is 15 amino acids. The germline V gene has CDR1 SGHTA and CDR2 FQGNSA. Primers: 60 Vbeta forward and 13 Jbeta reverse. In the original analysis: Approximately 12 million of the about 80 million unique TCR beta chains counted in a later analysis were shared. TCRdb's copy holds only in-frame clones and misses some; the assay was immunoSEQ multiplex PCR. Clonal size and the V and J genes are those of that table, whereas D and trimming came from the DNA. The sample lists under 200,000 clones, around three quarters occurring once. For this clone: As yet, its antigen is unknown.

Sequenced: PBMCs. The chain recombines TRBV7-2 with TRBJ1-5, with 8 bases that match TRBD1. The source is a woman aged 50 to 65 in good health and CMV-seronegative. The CDR3 nucleotides read TGTGCCAGCAGCCTTAGGACAGGGAACAATCAGCCCCAGCATTTT. Translation: CASSLRTGNNQPQHF.